These 24 T cell receptor beta chains came from one sample sequenced in a study of blood T cell repertoires in COVID-19. The method was immunoSEQ multiplex PCR; TCRdb's version includes in-frame clones alone and lacks a portion of them. The repertoire holds approximately 93,000 clones, with more than 80% as singletons. Sequencing was done on a sample of peripheral blood. The receptor source for this set is a man aged 50 or older with active or convalescent COVID-19.

This chain joins TRBV14 and TRBJ2-3; D call uncertain. In germline, CDR1 is SGHDN, CDR2 FVKESK. V was pared by 1 base and J by 6 bases, with 11 bases between. The CDR3 consists of 14 residues. CDR3 nucleotide sequence: TGTGCCAGCAGCCAAGTTGCACTGTCGGATACGCAGTATTTT. Its protein product is CASSQVALSDTQYF.

In its sample, this clone was seen a few times. The chain is built from TRBV6-5 and TRBJ1-1; no clear D. The V and J ends lost 0 bases and 1 base respectively, with 9 bases between them. This CDR3 is 15 amino acids long. Germline V gene lookup returns CDR1 MNHEY and CDR2 SVGAGI. CDR3 nucleotide sequence: TGTGCCAGCAGTTACTCCGCAGCGCGGAACACTGAAGCTTTCTTT. This encodes CASSYSAARNTEAFF.

This clone occurred a few times. The chain joins TRBV5-6 to TRBJ1-3; 11 bases line up with TRBD1. V shed 4 bases and J 0 bases; nucleotides not matched to a gene: 6. Germline V lookup: CDR1 SGHDT, CDR2 YYEEEE. CDR3 size: 17 residues. CDR3 in amino acids: CASSRSGTGGSGNTIYF. The CDR3, as DNA: TGTGCCAGCAGCCGATCCGGGACAGGGGGCTCTGGAAACACCATATATTTT. Complete variable domain (other parts from reference TRBV5-6 and TRBJ1-3): DAGVTQSPTHLIKTRGQQVTLRCSPKSGHDTVSWYQQALGQGPQFIFQYYEEEERQRGNFPDRFSGHQFPNYSSELNVNALLLGDSALYLCASSRSGTGGSGNTIYFGEGSWLTVV.

The table lists this clone with a count of one. The chain uses TRBV10-3 and TRBJ1-2; no clear D. Germline CDR1 ENHRY, CDR2 SYGVKD. V was trimmed by 4 bases and J by 0 bases, leaving 15 bases between them. The CDR3 is made up of 16 amino acids. The CDR3 nucleotides read TGTGCCATCAGTGTGGGCCCAGGCAAGTCTAACTATGGCTACACCTTC. Encoded protein: CAISVGPGKSNYGYTF.

V and J are TRBV30 and TRBJ1-2; D not resolved. Germline values: CDR1 GTSNPN, CDR2 SVGIG (reference sequence). V shed 4 bases and J shed 4 bases, with 13 bases lying between them. This CDR3 has 13 residues. CDR3 residues: CAWIGARGYGYTF. In DNA, the CDR3 is TGTGCCTGGATAGGAGCCCGGGGCTATGGCTACACCTTC.

V gene TRBV27 combines with J gene TRBJ1-5; 10 nucleotides agree with TRBD1. The junction had 13 bases not matched to a gene; V was cut back by 6 bases and J by 2 bases. The CDR3 extends over 18 amino acids. From germline, CDR1 is MNHEY and CDR2 SMNVEV (reference sequence). Written as DNA, the CDR3 is TGTGCCAGCAGGACCGGGACAGGGGATATATTCGGCAATCAGCCCCAGCATTTT. It specifies CASRTGTGDIFGNQPQHF.

The chain employs TRBV3-1 (or the pseudogene TRBV3-2) and TRBJ1-2; perhaps TRBD1 as D (5 bases). The CDR3 loop spans 13 amino acids. V lost 1 base, J lost 3 bases, and 6 bases lay in between. CDR1 LGHDT and CDR2 YNNKEL come from the germline V gene (reference sequence). CDR3: CASSQVGHYGYTF. The CDR3 bases are TGTGCCAGCAGCCAAGTGGGGCACTATGGCTACACCTTC.

Only a few counts were recorded for this clone. V gene TRBV5-4 combines with J gene TRBJ2-5, with D maybe TRBD2 (6 bases). V was pared by 4 bases and J by 2 bases, with 21 bases between. The CDR3 runs to 17 residues. The germline V gene encodes CDR1 SGHNT and CDR2 YYREEE (reference sequence). CDR3 in DNA: TGTGCCAGCAGCAAACGTCTTCCCGTGGCGGGGCAAGAGACCCAGTACTTC. Translating it yields CASSKRLPVAGQETQYF.

The chain combines TRBV11-2 with TRBJ2-6; D remains unclear. CDR1 is SGHAT, CDR2 FQNNGV, per germline. The V end lost 6 bases, the J end lost 0 bases, and 6 bases lay between the germline ends. This CDR3 contains 14 residues. In DNA, the CDR3 is TGTGCCAGCAGTCTGGCCTCTGGGGCCAACGTCCTGACTTTC. It is translated as CASSLASGANVLTF.

The CDR3 loop reads CASSESLVSYNEQFF. The CDR3, as DNA: TGTGCCAGCAGTGAGAGCTTGGTATCATACAATGAGCAGTTCTTC. The rearrangement joins TRBV6-1 to TRBJ2-1, with D uncertain. CDR1 and CDR2 from the germline V gene are MNHNS and SASEGT. The V gene lost 3 bases and the J gene lost 4 bases, with 13 bases spanning the gap. The CDR3 has 15 amino acids.

The chain combines TRBV9 with TRBJ2-3, with 7 bases aligning to TRBD1. This CDR3 spans 16 amino acids. Germline V lookup: CDR1 SGDLS, CDR2 YYNGEE. V lost 4 bases and J lost 0; bases outside the gene matches: 8. CDR3 coding DNA: TGTGCCAGCAGCTCAACAGGGGATACAAGCACAGATACGCAGTATTTT. Translating gives CASSSTGDTSTDTQYF.

CDR3 amino acids: CASSGTVGGELFF. The DNA for the CDR3 is TGTGCCAGTAGTGGGACAGTGGGCGGGGAGCTGTTTTTT. The V gene is TRBV19, the J gene TRBJ2-2; 7 nucleotides align to TRBD1. This CDR3 region has 13 residues. With V trimmed by 5 bases and J by 7 bases, 4 bases remained unmatched. Germline V gene lookup returns CDR1 LNHDA and CDR2 SQIVND (reference sequence).

J is TRBJ2-2 and V is TRBV4-1; TRBD1 agrees at 7 bases. There are 17 residues in the CDR3. Germline loops: CDR1 MGHRA, CDR2 YSYEKL. With V trimmed by 4 bases and J by 1 base, 9 bases remained unmatched. CDR3 DNA: TGCGCCAGCAGCCCAACAACAGGGGTCGGGAACACCGGGGAGCTGTTTTTT. This gives the protein CASSPTTGVGNTGELFF.

In DNA, the CDR3 is TGTGCCAGTAGGACGGGGGGTAGAAGCTCCTACAATGAGCAGTTCTTC. It yields the protein CASRTGGRSSYNEQFF. The chain couples TRBV19 to TRBJ2-1, with 7 bases matching TRBD2. Germline CDR1 reads LNHDA; CDR2 reads SQIVND (reference sequence). The CDR3 sequence is 16 residues long. The V segment lost 6 bases and the J segment 0 bases; nucleotides outside the gene matches: 8.

V is TRBV19 and J is TRBJ1-5; D is possibly TRBD1 (5 bases). There are 15 residues in the CDR3. With 3 bases removed from V and 3 bases from J, the gap between germline ends came to 12 bases. CDR1 is LNHDA and CDR2 is SQIVND in the germline V gene (reference sequence). In DNA form, the CDR3 reads TGTGCCAGTAGTATCACAGGCGGGAACAATCAGCCCCAGCATTTT. Its translation is CASSITGGNNQPQHF.

The chain combines TRBV5-4 with TRBJ1-2; D might be TRBD1 (6 bases). Germline CDR1 and CDR2: SGHNT and YYREEE (reference sequence). V was shortened by 0 bases and J by 7 bases, with 10 bases between the two germline ends. CDR3 length: 13 amino acids. CDR3 protein: CASSLVPGAGYTF. The CDR3 nucleotides read TGTGCCAGCAGCTTGGTGCCAGGGGCTGGCTACACCTTC.

This clone was observed a handful of times. The chain carries TRBV29-1 and TRBJ2-5, with no clear D. Looked up from germline, CDR1 is SQVTM and CDR2 is ANQGSEA. V lost 2 bases to trimming and J lost 5 bases, with 9 bases between them. The CDR3 runs to 12 residues. CDR3 sequence reads: CSVEKLRETQYF. In nucleotides, the CDR3 is TGCAGCGTTGAAAAGTTACGGGAGACCCAGTACTTC.

V is TRBV14 and J is TRBJ2-7, with a tentative D call TRBD2 (5 bases). Trimming removed 3 bases from V and 7 bases from J, with 22 bases in between. This CDR3 comprises 16 residues. Germline V gene sequence: CDR1 SGHDN, CDR2 FVKESK. DNA for the CDR3: TGTGCCAGCAGCCATCTCCCCGGACTGGGCCTTTTTGAGCAGTACTTC. This translates into CASSHLPGLGLFEQYF.

The gene calls are TRBV7-8 and TRBJ1-2; tentative D call: TRBD1 (6 bases). Looked up from germline, CDR1 is SGHVS and CDR2 is FQNEAQ. Between the trimmed V and J ends, which lost 5 bases and 3 bases, there was a span of 25 bases. The CDR3 is 18 amino acids. DNA for the CDR3: TGTGCCAGCAGCCACTTCCTATACCCAGGGGTTAATGACTATGGCTACACCTTC. It encodes CASSHFLYPGVNDYGYTF.

The CDR3 is CASSLDARGTGSTEAFF. DNA of the CDR3: TGTGCCAGCAGCTTAGATGCCCGAGGGACAGGGAGCACTGAAGCTTTCTTT. The chain couples TRBV11-2 to TRBJ1-1; 9 nucleotides line up with TRBD1. The length of the CDR3 is 17 residues. The J segment lost 4 bases and the V segment lost 0 bases, leaving 9 bases of the junction unmatched. Per germline, CDR1 SGHAT and CDR2 FQNNGV.

This clone was detected once. As DNA, the CDR3 is TGTGCTAGTGGTTTGAGCACCTACGAGCAGTACTTC. It yields the protein CASGLSTYEQYF. J is TRBJ2-7 and V is TRBV12-5; D gene unclear. The germline V gene has CDR1 LGHNT and CDR2 FRNRAP. CDR3 length: 12 amino acids. The V gene lost 2 bases and the J gene lost 2 bases, with 4 bases spanning the gap.

CDR3 sequence reads: CASSPRDTWADTQYF. The CDR3 DNA is TGCGCCAGCAGCCCCCGGGACACCTGGGCAGATACGCAGTATTTT. The chain joins TRBV5-1 to TRBJ2-3, with D possibly TRBD1 on 6 matching bases. This CDR3 is 15 amino acids long. The germline V gene encodes CDR1 SGHRS and CDR2 YFSETQ. V gave up 4 bases and J gave up 4 bases, with 16 bases separating them.

The chain couples TRBV5-1 to TRBJ2-3, with 7 bases aligning to TRBD2. V lost 5 bases to trimming and J lost 0 bases; unmatched junction nucleotides: 9. The CDR3 spans 16 residues. Looked up from germline, CDR1 is SGHRS and CDR2 is YFSETQ. CDR3 sequence reads: CASSWRGYPSTDTQYF. The CDR3 nucleotides read TGCGCCAGCAGTTGGCGGGGGTATCCTAGCACAGATACGCAGTATTTT.

The CDR3 coding sequence is TGTGCCATCAGTGAGTCCTCCGCTAGAGGGCGCCTCCAAGAAGCTTTCTTT. This encodes CAISESSARGRLQEAFF. The rearrangement joins TRBV10-3 to TRBJ1-1, with unresolved D. Trimming left V 0 bases short and J 8 bases short, with 22 bases between. Germline CDR1 reads ENHRY; CDR2 reads SYGVKD. This CDR3 contains 17 residues.